The present T cell receptor beta chain was sequenced within a study of T cells in Graves' hyperthyroidism and ophthalmopathy. V was pared by 5 bases and J by 2 bases, with 9 bases of the junction left unmatched. The V gene's germline CDR1 is MNHEY and CDR2 SMNVEV (reference sequence). CDR3 length equals 15 residues. Pregnant or lactating patients were excluded, as were those with uncontrolled infection or other autoimmune disease. This clonotype has at least ten counts. Its matching antigen is unknown. Findings and caveats of the study: A median around 5.9 months before onset, the model predicted ophthalmopathy. Blood also showed most of the thyroid clonotypes that were expanded above 0.001.

TCR beta CDR3 regions were amplified from RNA transcripts. The HTBI primer set drove a first-round RT-PCR of the TCR CDR3. TCRdb reprocessed the multiplex PCR reads via MiXCR and lists one record per CDR3 protein. The sample includes 550,000 to 600,000 distinct CDR3 sequences, 16% of them seen just once. The sequenced sample consisted of blood. The receptor comes from a woman under 30 with Graves' hyperthyroidism. This rearrangement joins TRBV27 to TRBJ2-7; 7 bases align to TRBD1. CDR3 nucleotides: TGTGCCAGCAGTCTAGGGTGGGACAGTACCTACGAGCAGTACTTC. Translated: CASSLGWDSTYEQYF.